Described below is a single TCR beta chain sequence and its context. Germline loops: CDR1 MNHEY, CDR2 SMNVEV (reference sequence). The V end was cut by 9 bases, the J end by 4 bases, with 19 bases between. The CDR3 covers 15 residues. The data originate from a study of chemoradiotherapy in HPV16-positive cancers. TCRdb's table, derived via immunoSEQ multiplex PCR, lists solely in-frame clones and lacks some. The sample holds some 70,000 clones, 88% seen once. Samples were taken several times over chemoradiotherapy. The V gene is TRBV27, the J gene TRBJ1-5, with a weak D call TRBD1 (5 bases). Material: blood, obtained from a patient who underwent chemoradiotherapy. The receptor comes from a human donor with HPV-associated anogenital cancer. The CDR3 is CASQPLGGVNQPQHF. The CDR3 DNA reads TGTGCCAGTCAACCCCTCGGGGGAGTAAATCAGCCCCAGCATTTT.